Listed here are 23 T cell receptor beta chains from one sample, sequenced in a study of cytomegalovirus exposure and HLA in healthy donors. 13 Jbeta primers and 60 Vbeta primers were used for the PCR. Here immunoSEQ multiplex PCR was the method, and the copy in TCRdb shows in-frame clones only, minus some. The sample has hundreds of thousands of clones; roughly 79% are singletons. Input material: PBMCs. Source of these receptors: a male donor in good health and CMV-seronegative.

The CDR3, as DNA: TGCGCCAGCAGCCAAGGGGCTGGAGGGGCGGGTGAGCAGTACTTC. Protein: CASSQGAGGAGEQYF. The V gene is TRBV4-1, the J gene TRBJ2-7; TRBD2 might be the D (6 bases). Germline CDR1 MGHRA, CDR2 YSYEKL. V was trimmed by 1 base and J by 7 bases, leaving 17 bases between them. The length of the CDR3 is 15 residues.

There are a few counts of this clone. This chain connects TRBV30 to TRBJ2-5; the D gene is possibly TRBD2 (5 bases). The CDR3 extends over 14 amino acids. V was pared by 3 bases and J by 4 bases, with 15 bases between. Germline values: CDR1 GTSNPN, CDR2 SVGIG (reference sequence). CDR3 nucleotide sequence: TGTGCCTGGAGCATCGGGGTCCAAGGAGAGACCCAGTACTTC. Its translation: CAWSIGVQGETQYF.

J is TRBJ1-3 and V is TRBV9; 7 bases agree with TRBD1. Per germline, CDR1 SGDLS and CDR2 YYNGEE. This CDR3 spans 15 amino acids. With 3 bases clipped from V and 4 bases from J, the junction kept 7 bases outside the gene matches. The CDR3 sequence is CASSADRNSGNTIYF. In nucleotides, the CDR3 is TGTGCCAGCAGCGCGGACAGGAACTCCGGAAACACCATATATTTT.

Only one count was recorded for this clone. The chain has TRBV4-2 and TRBJ2-3; the match to TRBD2 covers 11 bases. The V and J ends lost 0 bases and 3 bases, in that order; junction bases with no gene match: 2. The CDR3 spans 16 residues. Germline V gene data show CDR1 as LGHNA and CDR2 as YNFKEQ. In nucleotides, the CDR3 is TGTGCCAGCAGCCAAGACTCTAGCGGGGGGACAGATACGCAGTATTTT. Translation gives CASSQDSSGGTDTQYF.

V is TRBV7-2 and J is TRBJ2-7, with D perhaps TRBD1 (5 bases). The germline CDR1 and CDR2 sequences are SGHTA and FQGNSA. The CDR3 has 15 amino acids. Between the trimmed V and J ends, which lost 3 bases and 2 bases, there was a span of 14 bases. Written as DNA, the CDR3 is TGTGCCAGCAGCTTGAATGACGGACAACCCTACGAGCAGTACTTC. Its translation: CASSLNDGQPYEQYF.

The CDR3 sequence: CSVEGQSSSYEQYF. CDR3 bases: TGCAGCGTGGAGGGACAGTCTTCTTCCTACGAGCAGTACTTC. The V call is TRBV29-1, the J call TRBJ2-7, with D possibly TRBD1 on 7 matching bases. Germline CDR1 and CDR2: SQVTM and ANQGSEA. The ends were cut back, 6 bases at V and 1 base at J, with 16 bases in the middle. The CDR3 runs 14 residues.

The chain joins TRBV19 to TRBJ1-5, with D uncertain. Germline CDR1 LNHDA, CDR2 SQIVND (reference sequence). CDR3 size: 13 residues. Trimming pared 1 base from V and 7 bases from J, leaving 8 bases between. The CDR3 sequence is CASSIGMGQPQHF. CDR3 bases: TGTGCCAGTAGTATAGGGATGGGCCAGCCCCAGCATTTT.

The chain's CDR3 is CASSLLEQGCHQETQYF. CDR3 bases: TGTGCCAGCAGTTTATTGGAACAGGGATGTCATCAAGAGACCCAGTACTTC. This chain links TRBV27 with TRBJ2-5; TRBD1 is a possible D gene (6 bases). Trimming pared 1 base from V and 2 bases from J, leaving 17 bases between. There are 17 residues in the CDR3. Germline CDR1 and CDR2: MNHEY and SMNVEV (reference sequence).

Only one count was recorded for this clone. This chain links TRBV7-3 with TRBJ2-2; no clear D gene. V gave up 8 bases and J gave up 6 bases, with 7 bases separating them. Germline-derived CDR1 and CDR2 are SGHTA and FQGTGA. The CDR3 is 11 residues long. The CDR3 region has the DNA TGTGCCAGCGGAGAGCCCGGGGAGCTGTTTTTT. Its protein is CASGEPGELFF. Full variable domain (missing parts from reference TRBV7-3 and TRBJ2-2): GAGVSQTPSNKVTEKGKYVELRCDPISGHTALYWYRQSLGQGPEFLIYFQGTGAADDSGLPNDRFFAVRPEGSVSTLKIQRTERGDSAVYLCASGEPGELFFGEGSRLTVL.

The chain joins TRBV19 to TRBJ2-7; 10 nucleotides line up with TRBD2. Unmatched junction bases numbered 4, after V lost 3 bases and J lost 2 bases. Germline CDR1 LNHDA, CDR2 SQIVND (reference sequence). The CDR3 extends over 15 amino acids. The CDR3 nucleotides are TGTGCCAGTAGTATCGAACTAGCGGGGCCCTACGAGCAGTACTTC. Translated, it gives CASSIELAGPYEQYF.

The rearrangement uses TRBV9 and TRBJ2-7; 11 bases match TRBD2. The CDR3 is made up of 20 amino acids. Per the germline V gene, CDR1 is SGDLS and CDR2 is YYNGEE. V was pared by 3 bases and J by 6 bases, with 23 bases of the junction left unmatched. The CDR3 loop is CASSAPPGLAERGLLLEQYF. CDR3 DNA sequence: TGTGCCAGCAGCGCCCCGCCGGGACTAGCGGAGCGGGGCCTTCTCCTCGAGCAGTACTTC.

This chain links TRBV11-2 with TRBJ2-7, with TRBD1 matching 8 bases. CDR3 size: 16 residues. Germline loops: CDR1 SGHAT, CDR2 FQNNGV. V was clipped by 2 bases and J by 2 bases; unmatched bases: 8. CDR3 in DNA: TGTGCCAGCAGCTTAACCCCGACCAGGGGGCCCTACGAGCAGTACTTC. It is translated as CASSLTPTRGPYEQYF. Variable domain in full (rest from reference TRBV11-2 and TRBJ2-7): EAGVAQSPRYKIIEKRQSVAFWCNPISGHATLYWYQQILGQGPKLLIQFQNNGVVDDSQLPKDRFSAERLKGVDSTLKIQPAKLEDSAVYLCASSLTPTRGPYEQYFGPGTRLTVT.

This sequence joins TRBV7-9 and TRBJ2-1; 7 bases align to TRBD2. The CDR3 totals 14 residues. With 0 bases clipped from V and 7 bases from J, the junction kept 3 bases outside the gene matches. CDR1 SEHNR and CDR2 FQNEAQ come from the germline V gene (reference sequence). The CDR3 loop is CASSLAGGSNEQFF. The CDR3 DNA sequence: TGTGCCAGCAGCTTAGCGGGAGGGAGTAATGAGCAGTTCTTC.

This clone was observed a single time. The chain links TRBV27 to TRBJ2-5; TRBD1 is a possible D gene (6 bases). Trimming took 5 bases from V and 0 from J, leaving 10 bases between them. CDR3 length: 14 residues. Per the germline V gene, CDR1 is MNHEY and CDR2 is SMNVEV (reference sequence). This chain's CDR3 is CASSQTGYQETQYF. CDR3 nucleotide sequence: TGTGCCAGCAGTCAGACAGGATACCAAGAGACCCAGTACTTC.

The chain combines TRBV30 with TRBJ1-2, with unresolved D. This CDR3 is 14 amino acids long. Germline V gene data show CDR1 as GTSNPN and CDR2 as SVGIG (reference sequence). V gave up 2 bases and J gave up 4 bases, with 14 bases separating them. The CDR3 is CAWSRTIRGYGYTF. CDR3 DNA sequence: TGTGCCTGGAGTCGGACCATCCGGGGCTATGGCTACACCTTC.

This clone was counted a single time. The gene calls are TRBV19 and TRBJ1-3, with a weak D call TRBD1 (5 bases). CDR3 length: 13 residues. Germline loops: CDR1 LNHDA, CDR2 SQIVND (reference sequence). Trimming shortened V by 6 bases and J by 7 bases, and 13 bases separated the two germline ends. In nucleotides, the CDR3 is TGTGCCAGTAGGCTAGGAGGGGAGAACACCATATATTTT. Encoded protein: CASRLGGENTIYF.

The chain is built from TRBV5-1 and TRBJ1-2, with 8 bases identical to TRBD1. This CDR3 comprises 15 residues. Germline CDR1 reads SGHRS; CDR2 reads YFSETQ. V dropped 3 bases and J dropped 7; count of bases not matched to a gene: 11. The CDR3 sequence is CASSSETGGTGGYTF. In DNA, the CDR3 is TGCGCCAGCAGCTCGGAAACAGGGGGGACGGGTGGCTACACCTTC.

In its sample, this clone was seen a few times. The chain recombines TRBV4-3 with TRBJ1-1; TRBD1 might be the D (6 bases). The CDR3 is 16 residues long. Per germline, CDR1 LGHNA and CDR2 YSLEER. Trimming shortened V by 3 bases and J by 1 base, and 15 bases separated the two germline ends. DNA of the CDR3: TGCGCCAGCAGCCAGGACAGCGAGGGACAGAACACTGAAGCTTTCTTT. It codes for CASSQDSEGQNTEAFF.

The chain recombines TRBV25-1 with TRBJ2-6; unclear D gene. The V gene lost 4 bases and the J gene lost 0 bases, with 7 bases spanning the gap. CDR1 MGHDK and CDR2 SYGVNS come from the germline V gene. The CDR3 is 15 residues long. Here the CDR3 reads CASSGHHSGANVLTF. CDR3 in DNA: TGTGCCAGCAGTGGACATCACTCTGGGGCCAACGTCCTGACTTTC. The full variable domain, in which reference TRBV25-1 and TRBJ2-6 provide the parts outside the CDR3, is EADIYQTPRYLVIGTGKKITLECSQTMGHDKMYWYQQDPGMELHLIHYSYGVNSTEKGDLSSESTVSRIRTEHFPLTLESARPSHTSQYLCASSGHHSGANVLTFGAGSRLTVL.

The genes are TRBV4-3 and TRBJ1-2; TRBD1 matches 11 bases. Germline trimming cut 4 bases from V and 7 bases from J; bases unmatched to any gene: 8. The germline V gene has CDR1 LGHNA and CDR2 YSLEER. CDR3 length: 15 amino acids. This chain's CDR3 is CASSPPAGTGGGYTF. CDR3 DNA sequence: TGCGCCAGCAGCCCCCCCGCCGGGACAGGGGGTGGCTACACCTTC.

The rearrangement joins TRBV5-1 to TRBJ1-6, with 7 positions matching TRBD1. The V gene's germline CDR1 is SGHRS and CDR2 YFSETQ. J lost 10 bases, V lost 4 bases, and 8 bases had no gene match. The CDR3 contains 14 residues. The CDR3 DNA reads TGCGCCAGCAGCGCCAGGGACAGTAGGTCACCCCTCCACTTT. Protein: CASSARDSRSPLHF.

The J gene is TRBJ2-5, the V gene TRBV5-6; D ambiguous. TRBJ2-7 explains the end of the DNA better; the J call may be wrong. Germline loops: CDR1 SGHDT, CDR2 YYEEEE. The CDR3 sequence is 12 residues long. The CDR3 nucleotides are TGTGCCAGCAGCTTGATAAGCCTCGAGCAGTACTTC. Translation gives CASSLISLEQYF.

The rearrangement uses TRBV18 and TRBJ2-6, with TRBD1 matching over 8 bases. Germline trimming cut 3 bases from V and 0 bases from J; bases unmatched to any gene: 7. The CDR3 is 18 residues long. Looked up from germline, CDR1 is KGHSH and CDR2 is LQKENI. CDR3 coding DNA: TGTGCCAGCTCACCCCGGGACAGGAGTCGCTCTGGGGCCAACGTCCTGACTTTC. It specifies CASSPRDRSRSGANVLTF.